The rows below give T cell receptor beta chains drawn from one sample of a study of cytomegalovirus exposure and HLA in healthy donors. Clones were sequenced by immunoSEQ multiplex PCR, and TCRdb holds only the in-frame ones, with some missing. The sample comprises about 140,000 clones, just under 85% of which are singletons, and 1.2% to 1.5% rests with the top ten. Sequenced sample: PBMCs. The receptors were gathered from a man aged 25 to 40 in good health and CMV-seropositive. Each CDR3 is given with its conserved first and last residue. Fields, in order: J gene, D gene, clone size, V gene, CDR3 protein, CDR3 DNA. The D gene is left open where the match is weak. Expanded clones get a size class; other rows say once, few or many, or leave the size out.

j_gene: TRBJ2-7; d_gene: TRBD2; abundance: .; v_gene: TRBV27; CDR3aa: CASSPRLAGGSSYEQYF; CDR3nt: TGTGCCAGCAGTCCCCGACTAGCGGGAGGGTCTTCCTACGAGCAGTACTTC
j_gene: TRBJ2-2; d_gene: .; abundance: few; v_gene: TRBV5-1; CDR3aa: CASSLVQSGELFF; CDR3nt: TGCGCCAGCAGCTTGGTACAGTCCGGGGAGCTGTTTTTT
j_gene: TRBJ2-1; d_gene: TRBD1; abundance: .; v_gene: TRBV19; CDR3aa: CASSTGTDYNEQFF; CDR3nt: TGTGCCAGTAGTACCGGGACAGACTACAATGAGCAGTTCTTC
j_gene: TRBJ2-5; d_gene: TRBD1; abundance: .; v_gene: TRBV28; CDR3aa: CASSLTGQGAGGTQYF; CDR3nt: TGTGCCAGCAGTTTAACGGGACAGGGGGCAGGGGGGACCCAGTACTTC
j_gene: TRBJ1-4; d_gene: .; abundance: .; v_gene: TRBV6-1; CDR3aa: CASSGLPGDEKLFF; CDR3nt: TGTGCCAGCAGTGGACTTCCCGGGGATGAAAAACTGTTTTTT
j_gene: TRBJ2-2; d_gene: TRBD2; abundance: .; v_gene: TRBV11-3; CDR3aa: CASTGGTRSGELFF; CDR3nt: TGTGCCAGCACGGGGGGGACTAGGTCCGGGGAGCTGTTTTTT
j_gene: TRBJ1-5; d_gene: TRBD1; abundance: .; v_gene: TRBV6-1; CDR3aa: CASTLQGVGQPQHF; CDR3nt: TGTGCCAGCACCCTACAGGGGGTGGGCCAGCCCCAGCATTTT
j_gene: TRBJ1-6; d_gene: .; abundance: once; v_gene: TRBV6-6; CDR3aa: CASSDLTDLNSPLHF; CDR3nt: TGTGCCAGCAGCGACCTGACAGATTTGAATTCACCCCTCCACTTT
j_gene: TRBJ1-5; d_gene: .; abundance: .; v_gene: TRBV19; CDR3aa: CASSIDWEAQHF; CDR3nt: TGTGCCAGTAGTATAGATTGGGAGGCCCAGCATTTT
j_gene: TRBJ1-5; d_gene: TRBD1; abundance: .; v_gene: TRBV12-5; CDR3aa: CASGLAPTGVGPQHF; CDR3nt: TGTGCTAGTGGTTTGGCTCCAACAGGGGTTGGGCCCCAGCATTTT
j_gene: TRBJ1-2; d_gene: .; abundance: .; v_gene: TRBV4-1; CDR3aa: CASSQGDVSGGYTF; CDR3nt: TGCGCCAGCAGCCAAGGTGACGTCTCAGGTGGCTACACCTTC
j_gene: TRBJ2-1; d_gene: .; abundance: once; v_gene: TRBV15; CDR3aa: CATSKDPGLDNEQFF; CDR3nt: TGTGCCACCAGCAAAGACCCGGGACTGGACAATGAGCAGTTCTTC
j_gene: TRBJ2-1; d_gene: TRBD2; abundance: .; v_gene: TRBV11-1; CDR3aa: CASVYSSGGFNEQFF; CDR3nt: TGTGCCAGCGTGTATTCTAGCGGGGGGTTCAATGAGCAGTTCTTC
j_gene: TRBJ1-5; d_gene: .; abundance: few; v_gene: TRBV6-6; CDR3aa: CASIQGIGQPQHF; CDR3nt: TGTGCCAGTATACAGGGAATAGGGCAGCCCCAGCATTTT
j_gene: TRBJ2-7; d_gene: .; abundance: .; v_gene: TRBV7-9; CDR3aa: CASSFSGTPYEQYF; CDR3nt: TGTGCCAGCAGCTTTAGTGGGACACCATACGAGCAGTACTTC